This T cell receptor (beta chain) was sequenced for a study of lymphopenia after photon versus proton radiotherapy. Regarding this clone: Its antigen remains unknown.

Sequencing used immunoSEQ multiplex PCR; TCRdb keeps in-frame clones, though not all of them. Among approximately 3,100 clones listed, under 85% were seen once. Looked up from germline, CDR1 is WSHSY and CDR2 is SAAADI. Trimming stripped 0 bases from V and 5 bases from J, with 10 bases between. The CDR3 loop spans 14 amino acids. Overall study findings and caveats: Only patients who died were analyzed for survival; proton advantage is unproven.

Sequencing was performed on peripheral blood, taken from a patient treated with proton-based radiotherapy. V gene TRBV10-2 combines with J gene TRBJ1-2, with D unclear. This sequence originates from a man aged 80 or over with esophageal cancer. For the CDR3, the DNA is TGCGCCAGCAGTGAGTCGGGGTCGTCTTATGGCTACACCTTC. Amino acid sequence: CASSESGSSYGYTF.